This TCR beta chain derives from a study of T cell clones after liver transplantation. Looking at the study overall: TCRbeta sequencing after a pre-transplant mixed lymphocyte reaction identified graft-donor-reactive clones, later tracked in post-transplant blood. Three of the eight recipients were HCV-positive; the rest had non-autoimmune, non-viral transplant indications.

The germline V gene encodes CDR1 SGHDT and CDR2 YYEEEE. With 2 bases clipped from V and 5 bases from J, the junction kept 11 bases outside the gene matches. The CDR3 runs to 16 residues. Assay: immunoSEQ multiplex PCR; the TCRdb copy retains only in-frame clones and omits some. The sample lists 60,000 or so clones, 70% to 75% occurring once. This clone was seen a few times. The sequence derives from a human donor who received a liver transplant. This chain links TRBV5-6 with TRBJ1-1; 8 bases agree with TRBD1. The sequencing here drew on CD4+ T cells from blood, taken before liver transplant. The CDR3 region is CASSLILTGAMTEAFF. The CDR3 DNA reads TGTGCCAGCAGCTTAATCCTGACAGGGGCGATGACTGAAGCTTTCTTT. Based on the CDR3 plus reference TRBV5-6 and TRBJ1-1, the full variable domain is DAGVTQSPTHLIKTRGQQVTLRCSPKSGHDTVSWYQQALGQGPQFIFQYYEEEERQRGNFPDRFSGHQFPNYSSELNVNALLLGDSALYLCASSLILTGAMTEAFFGQGTRLTVV.